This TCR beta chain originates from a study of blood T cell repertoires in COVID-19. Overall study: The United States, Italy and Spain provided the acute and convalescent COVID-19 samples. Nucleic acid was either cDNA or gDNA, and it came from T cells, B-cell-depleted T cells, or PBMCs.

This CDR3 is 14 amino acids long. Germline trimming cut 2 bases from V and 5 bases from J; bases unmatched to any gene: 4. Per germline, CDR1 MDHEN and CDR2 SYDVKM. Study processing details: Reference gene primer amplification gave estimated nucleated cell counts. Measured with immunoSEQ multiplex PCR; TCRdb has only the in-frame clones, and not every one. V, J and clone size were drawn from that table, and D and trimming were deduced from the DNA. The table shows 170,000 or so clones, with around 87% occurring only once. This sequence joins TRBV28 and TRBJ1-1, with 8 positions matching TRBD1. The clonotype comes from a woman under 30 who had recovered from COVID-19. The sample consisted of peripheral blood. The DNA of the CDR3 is TGTGCCAGCAGTTTACAGGGGGCGCGAACTGAAGCTTTCTTT. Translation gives CASSLQGARTEAFF.